This passage covers 21 T cell receptor beta chains from one sample sequenced in a study of vaccination effects on CD4 cells after COVID-19. Following culture for about 11 days, CD4+ T cells were isolated. These TCRs are of unknown antigen specificity. Only in-frame clones appear in the TCRdb table, and some are missing; sequencing was by immunoSEQ multiplex PCR. The table includes approximately 58,000 clones, roughly 80% detected once. Sample: CD4+ T cells from PBMCs cultured without peptide, taken before COVID-19 vaccination. These receptors all stem from a human donor who received a COVID-19 vaccine.

The chain uses TRBV7-9 and TRBJ1-5; D gene uncertain. CDR1 is SEHNR and CDR2 is FQNEAQ in the germline V gene (reference sequence). The CDR3 length is 13 residues. The ends were cut back, 1 base at V and 5 bases at J, with 6 bases in the middle. CDR3 coding DNA: TGTGCCAGCAGCTTAGGGGTAGATCAGCCCCAGCATTTT. Translated: CASSLGVDQPQHF.

The chain uses TRBV12-3 or TRBV12-4 and TRBJ1-1; D gene uncertain. V was cut by 6 bases and J by 5 bases, with 13 bases left in between. This CDR3 region has 13 residues. The CDR3 protein is CASRTRVITEAFF. CDR3 nucleotides: TGTGCCAGCAGAACCCGTGTAATAACTGAAGCTTTCTTT.

The V call is TRBV28, the J call TRBJ2-2; 8 positions agree with TRBD1. CDR1 is MDHEN, CDR2 SYDVKM, per germline. This CDR3 is built from 13 residues. The V segment lost 6 bases and the J segment 5 bases; nucleotides outside the gene matches: 2. Here the CDR3 DNA reads TGTGCCAGCAGGACAGGGGTAACCGGGGAGCTGTTTTTT. It codes for CASRTGVTGELFF. The full variable domain, rest sourced from reference TRBV28 and TRBJ2-2, is DVKVTQSSRYLVKRTGEKVFLECVQDMDHENMFWYRQDPGLGLRLIYFSYDVKMKEKGDIPEGYSVSREKKERFSLILESASTNQTSMYLCASRTGVTGELFFGEGSRLTVL.

The J gene is TRBJ2-3, the V gene TRBV29-1; the D gene is possibly TRBD2 (6 bases). The CDR3 is 12 residues long. Germline assignment: CDR1 SQVTM and CDR2 ANQGSEA. V was shortened by 2 bases and J by 5 bases, with 8 bases between the two germline ends. The CDR3 region has the DNA TGCAGCGTTGAACCTAGCGTAGATACGCAGTATTTT. It is translated as CSVEPSVDTQYF.

In its sample, this clone was seen once. V gene TRBV11-2 combines with J gene TRBJ2-1; D gene uncertain. V was pared by 3 bases and J by 1 base, with 7 bases between. Germline values: CDR1 SGHAT, CDR2 FQNNGV. The CDR3 runs to 14 residues. In nucleotides, the CDR3 is TGTGCCAGCAGCTTTGCAGAATCCTACAATGAGCAGTTCTTC. Residues: CASSFAESYNEQFF.

For the CDR3, the DNA is TGTGCCAGCAGTAAGGGGAGGGAGGTGAACACTGAAGCTTTCTTT. Its translation is CASSKGREVNTEAFF. This chain joins TRBV7-8 and TRBJ1-1, with D possibly matching TRBD1 (5 bases). Trimming left V 6 bases short and J 0 bases short, with 14 bases between. The CDR3 length is 15 residues. The germline gives CDR1 SGHVS, CDR2 FQNEAQ.

The V call is TRBV7-2, the J call TRBJ2-7; no reliable D call. Deletions cut 1 base from V and 3 bases from J, with 10 bases between. CDR1 is SGHTA and CDR2 is FQGNSA in the germline V gene. This CDR3 region has 14 residues. This CDR3 reads CASSLGPGRYEQYV. As DNA, the CDR3 is TGTGCCAGCAGCTTAGGTCCAGGTCGCTACGAGCAGTACGTC.

This chain joins TRBV18 and TRBJ1-4; maybe TRBD1 (5 bases). Germline V CDR1 and CDR2: KGHSH, LQKENI. V gave up 4 bases and J gave up 7 bases, with 10 bases separating them. This CDR3 comprises 13 residues. The CDR3 loop reads CASSRRQSEKLFF. The CDR3 nucleotides read TGTGCCAGCTCACGTAGACAGAGTGAAAAACTGTTTTTT.

The chain links TRBV28 to TRBJ2-2; D might be TRBD2 (5 bases). The V and J ends lost 6 bases and 0 bases respectively, with 11 bases between them. The germline CDR1 and CDR2 sequences are MDHEN and SYDVKM. The CDR3 sequence is 15 residues long. The CDR3 DNA reads TGTGCCAGCAGAGTCCCCGGGGCGAACACCGGGGAGCTGTTTTTT. Its translation: CASRVPGANTGELFF.

The chain employs TRBV20-1 and TRBJ2-5, with D uncertain. The ends were cut back, 4 bases at V and 4 bases at J, with 4 bases in the middle. This CDR3 comprises 10 residues. CDR1 DFQATT and CDR2 SNEGSKA come from the germline V gene (reference sequence). In DNA form, the CDR3 reads TGCAGTGCTACCCGAGAGACCCAGTACTTC. Translated: CSATRETQYF.

This chain joins TRBV18 and TRBJ2-3; 7 positions agree with TRBD2. V was clipped by 5 bases and J by 6 bases; unmatched bases: 2. CDR1 is KGHSH, CDR2 LQKENI, per germline. The CDR3 has 12 amino acids. The chain's CDR3 is CASSSGVDTQYF. The CDR3 region has the DNA TGTGCCAGCTCAAGCGGGGTCGATACGCAGTATTTT.

This chain joins TRBV30 and TRBJ2-2; no reliable D call. The CDR3 sequence is 14 residues long. Trimming took off 0 bases at V and 6 bases at J, with 11 bases between the two ends. CDR1 is GTSNPN, CDR2 SVGIG, per germline (reference sequence). The CDR3 protein is CAWSVKSVAGELFF. The CDR3, as DNA: TGTGCCTGGAGTGTAAAAAGCGTAGCCGGGGAGCTGTTTTTT.

The V and J genes are TRBV5-1 and TRBJ2-5, with a weak D call TRBD1 (6 bases). Trimming took off 4 bases at V and 1 base at J, with 11 bases between the two ends. CDR3 length: 14 amino acids. The germline V gene encodes CDR1 SGHRS and CDR2 YFSETQ. Here the CDR3 DNA reads TGCGCCAGCAGCCTAGGACAGCTCCAAGAGACCCAGTACTTC. It specifies CASSLGQLQETQYF.

This clone was seen a handful of times. The chain couples TRBV20-1 to TRBJ1-2, with 10 nucleotides matching TRBD1. The CDR3 runs to 17 residues. The germline gives CDR1 DFQATT, CDR2 SNEGSKA (reference sequence). The V gene end was trimmed by 3 bases and the J gene end by 2 bases; junction bases not matched to a gene: 12. CDR3 residues: CSASKSGTGASNYGYTF. The CDR3 bases are TGCAGTGCTAGTAAGTCCGGGACAGGGGCCTCCAACTATGGCTACACCTTC.

The J gene is TRBJ1-2, the V gene TRBV10-1; 10 bases map to TRBD1. This CDR3 is 14 amino acids long. Germline CDR1 is WNHNN and CDR2 is SYGVQD (reference sequence). After removal of 4 bases from V and 3 bases from J, the junction contained 2 bases not matched to a gene. CDR3 nucleotide sequence: TGCGCCAGCAGTGGACAGGGGGCCGACTATGGCTACACCTTC. Protein sequence: CASSGQGADYGYTF.

V gene TRBV12-5 combines with J gene TRBJ1-3, with D hard to call. Trimming removed 1 base from V and 0 bases from J, with 7 bases in between. The CDR3 is made up of 15 amino acids. Germline V gene sequence: CDR1 LGHNT, CDR2 FRNRAP. The CDR3 protein is CASGLAVASGNTIYF. CDR3 nucleotide sequence: TGTGCTAGTGGTTTGGCAGTGGCCTCTGGAAACACCATATATTTT.

CDR3 DNA sequence: TGTGCCAGCTCACCATGGACAGGGCTAGATCAGCCCCAGCATTTT. Its translation: CASSPWTGLDQPQHF. The chain joins TRBV18 to TRBJ1-5, with 8 bases matching TRBD1. CDR3 size: 15 residues. The V and J ends lost 2 bases and 5 bases, in that order; junction bases with no gene match: 5. Looked up from germline, CDR1 is KGHSH and CDR2 is LQKENI.

The rearrangement uses TRBV2 and TRBJ1-3; D is undetermined. The V end lost 8 bases, the J end lost 0 bases, and 17 bases lay between the germline ends. Germline V lookup: CDR1 SNHLY, CDR2 FYNNEI. This CDR3 spans 16 amino acids. The CDR3: CASVLTAAASGNTIYF. The CDR3 bases are TGTGCCAGCGTGCTCACGGCTGCGGCCTCTGGAAACACCATATATTTT. Drawing the rest from reference TRBV2 and TRBJ1-3, the complete variable domain is EPEVTQTPSHQVTQMGQEVILRCVPISNHLYFYWYRQILGQKVEFLVSFYNNEISEKSEIFDDQFSVERPDGSNFTLKIRSTKLEDSAMYFCASVLTAAASGNTIYFGEGSWLTVV.

The genes are TRBV4-2 and TRBJ2-3, with 9 bases that match TRBD2. CDR1 and CDR2 from the germline V gene are LGHNA and YNFKEQ. J lost 2 bases, V lost 0 bases, and 9 bases had no gene match. The CDR3 totals 18 residues. The CDR3, as DNA: TGTGCCAGCAGCCAAGAGCCTAGCGGGGCTGGATACACAGATACGCAGTATTTT. Amino acid sequence: CASSQEPSGAGYTDTQYF.

V is TRBV7-2 and J is TRBJ2-3, with TRBD1 matching over 7 bases. Germline-derived CDR1 and CDR2 are SGHTA and FQGNSA. This CDR3 has 18 amino acids. V was clipped by 5 bases and J by 3 bases; unmatched bases: 17. Here the CDR3 DNA reads TGTGCCAGCAGCGCAGACAGGGAGTTGTGGCAGTTGACAGATACGCAGTATTTT. Protein product: CASSADRELWQLTDTQYF.

V and J are TRBV19 and TRBJ1-6, with D perhaps TRBD1 (6 bases). This CDR3 has 16 amino acids. Germline CDR1 LNHDA, CDR2 SQIVND (reference sequence). V was clipped by 4 bases and J by 11 bases, with 21 bases between them. This CDR3 is CASSTNTGTNGAPLHF. The CDR3 coding sequence is TGTGCCAGTAGTACAAATACCGGGACAAATGGGGCACCCCTCCACTTT.